The T cell receptor beta chain under discussion was sequenced for a study of T cell repertoires in cytomegalovirus infection. Study-wide background: In the study, CMV epitopes included recently identified HLA-C-restricted and well-studied HLA-B-restricted ones. Both a matching HLA type and CMV infection were indicated by public TCR beta signatures. Study-wide points: In two of eight donors, the top clonotype was HLA-C-restricted CMV-specific. Frequencies of public TCR beta families were cumulated, and this identified carriers of CMV plus the relevant HLA.

TCRdb passed the reads through MiXCR, listing each CDR3 protein once. This table has around 120,000 distinct CDR3 sequences, roughly 39% appearing once. This clonotype was picked up many times. Its antigen is unidentified. V lost 7 bases to trimming and J lost 2 bases, with 7 bases between them. The CDR3 runs to 12 residues. The sequencing here drew on CD8+ T cells from cultured PBMCs, taken from culture after CMV antigen stimulation. The sequence was obtained from a human donor in good health (CMV status not recorded). Some clones in this sample may be carry-over from other donors' samples. V usage is TRBV12-3 or TRBV12-4 and J usage is TRBJ2-3; D not certain. CDR3 region: CASTRATDTQYF. DNA of the CDR3: TGTGCCAGCACCCGGGCCACAGATACGCAGTATTTT.